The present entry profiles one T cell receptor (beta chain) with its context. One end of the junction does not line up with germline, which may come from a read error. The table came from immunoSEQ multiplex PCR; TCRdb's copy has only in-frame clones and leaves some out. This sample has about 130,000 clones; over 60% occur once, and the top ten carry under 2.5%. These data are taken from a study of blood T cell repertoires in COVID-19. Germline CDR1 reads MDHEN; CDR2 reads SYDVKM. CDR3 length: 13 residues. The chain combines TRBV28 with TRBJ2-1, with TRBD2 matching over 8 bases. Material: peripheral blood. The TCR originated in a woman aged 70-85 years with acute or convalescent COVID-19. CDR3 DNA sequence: TGTGCCAGCAGTTTATCCCGGGGGGGCTCCCCCCTCTTC. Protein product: CASSLSRGGSPLF.